The sequence of this TCR beta chain was determined in a study of blood T cells in healthy people across ages. A second about 7 to 12 cycle PCR used barcoded and J-beta primers. TCRdb re-called the 5' RACE reads through MiXCR, storing one row per CDR3 protein. The table shows approximately 580,000 distinct CDR3 sequences, with approximately 25% occurring only once. CDR1 and CDR2 from the germline V gene are MRHNA and SNTAGT. This CDR3 contains 16 residues. V dropped 0 bases and J dropped 5 bases, with 14 bases sitting between them. Each of the donors had around 9 milliliters of peripheral blood drawn into EDTA-treated Vacutainer tubes. The sample was also reused in another study, on T cells of mothers and their children. That source reports: Donors were three healthy Caucasian mothers and their six children.

The chain joins TRBV6-4 to TRBJ2-1; D is perhaps TRBD1 (6 bases). The sequence was obtained from a boy aged 10-17 years in good health. Sequenced sample: blood. This CDR3 reads CASSDSVGQGNNEQFF. The CDR3 nucleotides are TGTGCCAGCAGTGACTCGGTCGGTCAGGGGAACAATGAGCAGTTCTTC.